The 4 T cell receptor beta chains reported below all come from one sample, sequenced in a study of shared T cell receptors in the human thymus (dated by TCRdb to the early 2020s). Libraries were constructed by the immunoSEQ multiplex PCR assay. Entries here come from immuneACCESS through TCRdb and include only in-frame sequences with V and J called. Some clones fail to appear in such tables; in the studies checked, an unresolved V gene covers under half of the shortfall, and the cause of the remainder is unknown. Present in this sample are some 760,000 clones, 80% to 90% of which were seen just once. More than 0.008% of the sample belongs to the ten largest clones. These data were likewise used in another study, on human thymus T cells.

Sequencing used thymocytes. These receptors came from a girl younger than two with a congenital heart defect. Donor details come from another sample of the same person, matched by shared clones.

This chain connects TRBV6-4 to TRBJ1-6; TRBD1 aligns across 9 bases. Germline CDR1 and CDR2: MRHNA and SNTAGT. V lost 6 bases and J lost 7; bases outside the gene matches: 4. The CDR3 sequence is 14 residues long. CDR3 amino acids: CASSLGQGNSPLHF. The CDR3 DNA reads TGTGCCAGCAGCCTAGGACAGGGGAATTCACCCCTCCACTTT.

This clone was detected once. This chain's CDR3 is CASSLGKEGGSEQFF. CDR3 sequence (DNA): TGTGCCAGCAGCTTAGGGAAGGAGGGGGGGAGTGAGCAGTTCTTC. The chain is built from TRBV7-2 and TRBJ2-1, with D perhaps TRBD2 (7 bases). The V and J ends lost 1 base and 9 bases respectively, with 16 bases between them. The CDR3 length is 15 residues. The germline V gene encodes CDR1 SGHTA and CDR2 FQGNSA.

The V and J genes are TRBV14 and TRBJ1-1, with TRBD1 matching 9 bases. The CDR3 contains 12 residues. Trimming at V came to 3 bases and at J to 9 bases, leaving 2 bases not matched to a gene. CDR1 is SGHDN, CDR2 FVKESK, per germline. The CDR3 bases are TGTGCCAGCAGCCACGGGACAGGGAAAGCTTTCTTT. Amino acids: CASSHGTGKAFF. The variable domain in full, with the rest retrieved from reference TRBV14 and TRBJ1-1, is EAGVTQFPSHSVIEKGQTVTLRCDPISGHDNLYWYRRVMGKEIKFLLHFVKESKQDESGMPNNRFLAERTGGTYSTLKVQPAELEDSGVYFCASSHGTGKAFFGQGTRLTVV.

The V call is TRBV5-4, the J call TRBJ2-7, with D perhaps matching TRBD1 (6 bases). V was shortened by 4 bases and J by 3 bases, with 17 bases between the two germline ends. The CDR3 has 15 residues. Germline values: CDR1 SGHNT, CDR2 YYREEE (reference sequence). The CDR3 protein is CASSQRWDTGYEQYF. CDR3 nucleotides: TGTGCCAGCAGCCAGAGATGGGACACCGGCTACGAGCAGTACTTC.